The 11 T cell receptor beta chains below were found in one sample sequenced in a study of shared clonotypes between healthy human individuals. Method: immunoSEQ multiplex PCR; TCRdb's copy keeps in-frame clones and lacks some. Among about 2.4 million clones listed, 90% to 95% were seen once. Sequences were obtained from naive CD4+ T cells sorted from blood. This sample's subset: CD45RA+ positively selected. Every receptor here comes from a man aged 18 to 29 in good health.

Written as DNA, the CDR3 is TGTGCCAGCAGTTCCCTGGGGATCCGGTATGGCTACACCTTC. Its protein is CASSSLGIRYGYTF. The chain uses TRBV6-5 and TRBJ1-2; D is unclear. V was shortened by 4 bases and J by 5 bases, with 14 bases between the two germline ends. The germline V gene encodes CDR1 MNHEY and CDR2 SVGAGI. The CDR3 sequence is 14 residues long.

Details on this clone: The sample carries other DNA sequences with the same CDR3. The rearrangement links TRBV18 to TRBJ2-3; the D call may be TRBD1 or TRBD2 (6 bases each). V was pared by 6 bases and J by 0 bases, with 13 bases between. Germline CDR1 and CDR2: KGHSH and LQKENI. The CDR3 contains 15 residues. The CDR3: CASSPGATSTDTQYF. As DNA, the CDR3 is TGTGCCAGCTCCCCGGGGGCGACTAGCACAGATACGCAGTATTTT. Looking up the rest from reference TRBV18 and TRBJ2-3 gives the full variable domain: NAGVMQNPRHLVRRRGQEARLRCSPMKGHSHVYWYRQLPEEGLKFMVYLQKENIIDESGMPKERFSAEFPKEGPSILRIQQVVRGDSAAYFCASSPGATSTDTQYFGPGTRLTVL.

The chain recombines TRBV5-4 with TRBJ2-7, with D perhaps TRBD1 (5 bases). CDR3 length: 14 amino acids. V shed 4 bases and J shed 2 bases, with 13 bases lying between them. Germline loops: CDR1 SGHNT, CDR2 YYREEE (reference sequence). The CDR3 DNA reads TGTGCCAGCAGCGTTCAGGGCAACCCCTACGAGCAGTACTTC. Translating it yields CASSVQGNPYEQYF.

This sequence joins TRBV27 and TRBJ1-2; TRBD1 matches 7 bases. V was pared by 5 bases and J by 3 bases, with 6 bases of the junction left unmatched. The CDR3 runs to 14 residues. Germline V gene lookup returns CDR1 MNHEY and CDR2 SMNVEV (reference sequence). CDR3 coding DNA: TGTGCCAGCAGTACCTTTACAGGGGACTATGGCTACACCTTC. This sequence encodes CASSTFTGDYGYTF.

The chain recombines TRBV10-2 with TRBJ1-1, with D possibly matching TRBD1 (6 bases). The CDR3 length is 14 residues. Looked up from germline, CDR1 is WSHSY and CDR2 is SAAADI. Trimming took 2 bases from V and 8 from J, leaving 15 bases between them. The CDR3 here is CASSERQVTLEAFF. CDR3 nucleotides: TGCGCCAGCAGTGAGAGACAGGTGACTTTAGAAGCTTTCTTT.

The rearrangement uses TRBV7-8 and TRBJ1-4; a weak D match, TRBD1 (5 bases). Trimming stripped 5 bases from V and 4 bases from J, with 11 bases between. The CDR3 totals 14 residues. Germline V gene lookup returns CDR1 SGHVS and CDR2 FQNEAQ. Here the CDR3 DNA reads TGTGCCAGCAGCCCCGGGGGGTTTAATGAAAAACTGTTTTTT. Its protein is CASSPGGFNEKLFF.

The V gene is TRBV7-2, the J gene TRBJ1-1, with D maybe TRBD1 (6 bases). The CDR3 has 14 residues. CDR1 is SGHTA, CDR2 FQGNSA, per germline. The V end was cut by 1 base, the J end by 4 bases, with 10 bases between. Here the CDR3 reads CASSLESTGTEAFF. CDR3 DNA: TGTGCCAGCAGCTTAGAGTCGACAGGCACTGAAGCTTTCTTT.

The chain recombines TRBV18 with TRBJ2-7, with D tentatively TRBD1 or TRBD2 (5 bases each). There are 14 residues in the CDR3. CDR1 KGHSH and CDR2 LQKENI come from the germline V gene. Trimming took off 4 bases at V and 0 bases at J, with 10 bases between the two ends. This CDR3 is CASSRDASSYEQYF. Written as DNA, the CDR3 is TGTGCCAGCTCACGGGACGCTAGCTCCTACGAGCAGTACTTC.

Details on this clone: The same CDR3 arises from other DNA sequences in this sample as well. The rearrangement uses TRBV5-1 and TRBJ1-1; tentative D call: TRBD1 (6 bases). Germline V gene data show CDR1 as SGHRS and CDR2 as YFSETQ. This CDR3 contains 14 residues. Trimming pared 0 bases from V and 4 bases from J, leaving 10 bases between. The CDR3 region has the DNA TGCGCCAGCAGCTTGGTTGGGGGGCCCACTGAAGCTTTCTTT. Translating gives CASSLVGGPTEAFF.

The CDR3 nucleotides read TGTGCCAGCAGCGTTTTGACTAGCGGGGGGGCCTACGAGCAGTACTTC. This translates into CASSVLTSGGAYEQYF. This sequence joins TRBV2 and TRBJ2-7; 14 bases map to TRBD2. This CDR3 has 16 residues. From germline, CDR1 is SNHLY and CDR2 FYNNEI. The J segment lost 2 bases and the V segment lost 6 bases, leaving 6 bases of the junction unmatched.

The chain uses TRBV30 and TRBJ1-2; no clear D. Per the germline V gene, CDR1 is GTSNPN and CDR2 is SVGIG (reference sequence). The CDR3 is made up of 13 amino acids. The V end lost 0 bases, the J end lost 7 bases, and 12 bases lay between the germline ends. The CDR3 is CAWSVNIGVGYTF. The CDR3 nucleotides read TGTGCCTGGAGTGTAAATATCGGGGTTGGCTACACCTTC.